The entry that follows covers one TCR beta chain sequence. Its specific antigen is unknown. Base qualities are not provided; no much larger clone lies one nucleotide away. The CDR3 regions of human TCRbeta chains were subjected to immunosequencing. Concerning the study's data processing: Repertoire TCRs were matched against a reference library of SARS-CoV-2-specific TCRs generated with the MIRA antigen-specificity platform. Breadth was defined as the fraction of unique TCRs that were SARS-CoV-2-associated. Depth was defined as the fraction of total T cells that were SARS-CoV-2-associated. Using the MIRA data, every spike-specific TCR was mapped to the spike region that the TCR reacted to and assigned to either a CD4 or a CD8 class. Log10-transformed breadth and depth values were compared by one-way ANOVA with Sidak's multiple comparisons tests. What TCRdb holds here is the immuneACCESS table cut down to in-frame rearrangements. Part of the clones is not present; checked against another copy, under half of the missing clones reflect an unresolved V gene, and the others are unexplained. That table furnishes V, J and clone size, whereas the DNA furnished D and trimming. The sample profile shows fewer than 150,000 clones; 85% to 95% of them were found once. Together, the top ten hold 6% to 7% of the sample.

This sample is drawn from a study of T cell responses to AZD1222 COVID-19 vaccine (dated by TCRdb to the early 2020s). The study in broad terms: A total of about 240 trial participants underwent TCR sequencing, of whom approximately 210 received two doses of AZD1222 and about 25 received two doses of the MenACWY control vaccine. Trial participants were enrolled by age into 18-55, 56-69 and 70-plus year subgroups, with about 150, 27 and 61 TCR-sequenced participants respectively.

Taken from cysteine to phenylalanine, the CDR3 has 13 residues. The retained sequence is limited to the CDR3, 39 bases, with the frame set at the first base. V ends up 4 bases short and J 5 bases short, with an unmatched junction base count of 4. Overall results and qualifications from the work: Only a handful of AZD1222 recipients were SARS-CoV-2 seropositive at baseline, limiting conclusions about previously exposed vaccinees. After two AZD1222 doses, both the breadth and the depth of spike-specific TCRs were significantly higher than at day 0 and than in MenACWY recipients. Because no day 14 peak-response samples were available, the repertoires could be characterized only after the peak T cell response. CD4 TCRs associated with the vaccine covered the entire spike protein, and the dominant responses were in regions 160-218 and 743-854. Participants were mostly white British, with more females than males. The authors suggested clonal diversity may have been underestimated. Reportedly, close to half of the unique spike-specific TCRs recognized epitopes lying outside the regions that are mutated in the B.1.351 and B.1.1.7 variants. In the small 56-69-year group, the increase in depth fell short of significance, most likely because of low power.

Read against the paper, the sample's time point label means: about 28 days (+/-7) after the second vaccine dose. Because spike-specific TCR depth and breadth did not differ between the two schedules, AZD1222 recipients who got a second dose at roughly 4 weeks were pooled with those who got a second dose at roughly 12 weeks. Vaccinee samples were obtained from the UK trials COV001 and COV002, which included a single-blind randomized controlled phase 2/3 trial of AZD1222 (ChAdOx1 nCoV-19) in healthy adults. For TCRbeta chain sequencing, PBMC samples from trial participants were taken at day 0 and at day 28 after the second dose.

Recombination joined TRBV12-3 or TRBV12-4 with TRBJ1-2; 7 nucleotides in the junction match TRBD1. The material was peripheral blood, obtained 28 days after the second AZD1222 dose. This clonotype was obtained from an adult who received the AZD1222 COVID-19 vaccine. The CDR3 in this case is CASSSSGGYGYTF. The base sequence is TGTGCCAGCAGTTCCTCAGGGGGGTATGGCTACACCTTC.